This TCR beta chain originates from a study of blood T cell repertoires in COVID-19. Overall study context: There were acute and convalescent COVID-19 samples, and they came from the United States, Italy and Spain.

Authors' data handling: Amplification from reference gene primers served as the basis for estimated nucleated cell counts. The repertoire was sequenced with immunoSEQ multiplex PCR; TCRdb's copy has only in-frame clones and lacks some. V, J and clone size reflect that table, while D and trimming were determined from the DNA. This table holds about 340,000 clones, around 91% found once. The length of the CDR3 is 15 residues. V was clipped by 3 bases and J by 2 bases, with 15 bases between them. Per germline, CDR1 SQVTM and CDR2 ANQGSEA. Material: peripheral blood. The receptor comes from a woman aged 18-29 years who had recovered from COVID-19. The chain employs TRBV29-1 and TRBJ2-3; D perhaps matches TRBD2 (6 bases). Written as DNA, the CDR3 is TGCAGCGTTGACAGTCCGGGAGTGAACACAGATACGCAGTATTTT. Translating gives CSVDSPGVNTDTQYF.